Reported below is one TCR beta chain. This record comes from a study of OX40 agonist ivuxolimab in advanced cancers. Method: immunoSEQ multiplex PCR; TCRdb's copy keeps in-frame clones and lacks some. The sample has around 39,000 clones; 65% to 80% are singletons. This TCR came from an adult with an advanced solid tumor such as melanoma, head and neck, liver or kidney cancer. Sequencing was performed on CD4+ or CD8+ T cells sorted from blood, taken in a trial of the OX40 agonist ivuxolimab.

DNA for the CDR3: TGTGCCAGCAGCTTACGGGCTAGCGGGGGCCCTAGCACAGATACGCAGTATTTT. Residues: CASSLRASGGPSTDTQYF. V usage is TRBV7-8 and J usage is TRBJ2-3; 10 nucleotides align to TRBD2. The V and J ends lost 2 bases and 0 bases, in that order; junction bases with no gene match: 8. Germline values: CDR1 SGHVS, CDR2 FQNEAQ. This CDR3 has 18 amino acids.